The source of this TCR beta chain is a study of blood T cells in healthy people across ages. Donors were systemically healthy Caucasian individuals from Russia aged about 6 to 95 years. CDR3 length: 12 amino acids. Trimming left V 0 bases short and J 6 bases short, with 2 bases between. Germline CDR1 reads ENHRY; CDR2 reads SYGVKD. As for this clonotype: Its specificity is not known.

A J-beta primer mix and a sample-barcoded 5' primer were used in a second PCR of about 7 to 12 cycles. Unique molecular identifiers of 12 random nucleotides labeled each cDNA. TCRdb fed the 5' RACE reads into MiXCR, producing one record per CDR3 protein. The data contain about 1,600,000 distinct CDR3 sequences, 42% of them singletons. General observations from the study: TCR beta diversity tracked closely with naive T cell percentage. Unsorted PBMC material precluded a definitive naive versus antigen-experienced comparison.

The TCR comes from a woman between 18 and 29 years old in good health. The chain couples TRBV10-3 to TRBJ1-4; D not resolved. Material: blood. The CDR3 DNA is TGTGCCATCAGTGAGTCATATGAAAAACTGTTTTTT. Its translation: CAISESYEKLFF.